This T cell receptor beta chain was sequenced in a study of control samples from healthy donors and cancer patients. Only in-frame clones appear in the TCRdb table, and some are missing; sequencing was by immunoSEQ multiplex PCR. The repertoire holds 90,000 to 130,000 clones, 88% seen once, with approximately 3.7% in the top ten. Trimming removed 6 bases at V and 4 bases at J, with 10 bases between. In germline, CDR1 is MNHEY, CDR2 SMNVEV (reference sequence). CDR3 length: 13 amino acids. This TCR was recovered from a woman aged 55-69 years with lung cancer. V usage is TRBV27 and J usage is TRBJ1-5; D uncertain. The specimen was PBMCs. The CDR3 bases are TGTGCCAGCAGCGGGTCCTCTAATCAGCCCCAGCATTTT. Translated, it gives CASSGSSNQPQHF.